The TCR beta chain under discussion was sequenced for a study of blood T cell repertoires in COVID-19. In the original processing: How many nucleated cells were present was estimated from reference gene primer amplification. The protocol was immunoSEQ multiplex PCR, while the TCRdb copy is restricted to in-frame clones and leaves out a portion. V and J calls and clone size are copied from that table; D and trimming were computed from the DNA. The repertoire holds roughly 140,000 clones, more than 65% seen once, with 7.2% in the top ten. CDR1 and CDR2 (germline): SNHLY, FYNNEI. The CDR3 is 13 residues long. V was shortened by 4 bases and J by 2 bases, with 8 bases between the two germline ends.

This clonotype was obtained from a woman aged 50 to 60 in a cohort sampled during active or convalescent COVID-19. The chain uses TRBV2 and TRBJ1-2; D is unclear. What was sequenced was peripheral blood. The CDR3 region is CASSVWENYGYTF. CDR3 DNA sequence: TGTGCCAGCAGTGTTTGGGAGAACTATGGCTACACCTTC.